A selection of T cell receptor beta chains follows, all from one sample in a study of spatial heterogeneity in lung cancer. TCRdb re-called the 5' RACE reads through MiXCR, storing one row per CDR3 protein. The sample holds 8,900 or so distinct CDR3 sequences, around 9.3% seen once. Sample: lung tumor tissue, taken at surgery. Receptors were obtained from a female donor with early-stage non-small cell lung cancer. CDR3s include the opening cysteine and the closing phenylalanine or tryptophan. D genes are given only for firm matches. Only part of the rows carry a size: once, few, many, or a class if the clone is expanded.

cdr3_nt	cdr3_aa	d_call	clone_size	v_call	j_call
TGTGCCAGCAGTCCCTATAGCGGGGGAGAGTCAGATACGCAGTATTTT	CASSPYSGGESDTQYF	TRBD2	large	TRBV27	TRBJ2-3
TGTGCCAGCAGCCACGGACAGGGGGCGCAGTACGAGCAGTACTTC	CASSHGQGAQYEQYF	TRBD1	many	TRBV4-2	TRBJ2-7
TGTGCCAGCAGTTCCGCTAGCGGGGGAGATACGCAGTATTTT	CASSSASGGDTQYF	TRBD2	medium-sized	TRBV28	TRBJ2-3
TGTGCCAGCAGCCCTGGGACCTACAATGAGCAGTTCTTC	CASSPGTYNEQFF	.	few	TRBV7-6	TRBJ2-1
TGCAGTGCTGACAGGGGGCAAGAGACCCAGTACTTC	CSADRGQETQYF	TRBD1	few	TRBV20-1	TRBJ2-5
TGTGCCAGCAGTTACTCTAAAGGCAAAGGGGCGATTTTT	CASSYSKGKGAIF	.	medium-sized	TRBV6-5	TRBJ1-3
TGTGCCAGCAGTTACGGCGGGGGCTACGCTGGCGGGGAGCTGTTTTTT	CASSYGGGYAGGELFF	.	medium-sized	TRBV6-6	TRBJ2-2
TGTGCCAGCAGCTTAGTGTCCGGGACAAAGCAGTACTTC	CASSLVSGTKQYF	.	.	TRBV7-2	TRBJ2-7
TGCGCCAGCAGCTTGGGGCCCCTCGGGACTAGCGAAAATGAGCAGTTCTTC	CASSLGPLGTSENEQFF	TRBD2	many	TRBV5-1	TRBJ2-1
TGTGCCATCAGTGATCTAGTCAGGGAGGAAGAGCAGTACTTC	CAISDLVREEEQYF	.	.	TRBV10-3	TRBJ2-7
TGTGCCAGCAGTCCGGACAGGGGTAATGAGCAGTTCTTC	CASSPDRGNEQFF	TRBD1	.	TRBV11-1	TRBJ2-1
TGTGCCAGCACCCATAGCGGGGGGGCCACAGATACGCAGTATTTT	CASTHSGGATDTQYF	TRBD2	few	TRBV28	TRBJ2-3
TGTGCCAGCAGTTTCAGGGGACAGGGGGATTCACCCCTCCACTTT	CASSFRGQGDSPLHF	TRBD1	few	TRBV27	TRBJ1-6
TGTGCCAGCAGCCCCCGGTTGTTGGGTAATGAGCAGTTCTTC	CASSPRLLGNEQFF	.	.	TRBV14	TRBJ2-1
TGTGCCACCTCAATTCGGACAGGACAAGAGACCCAGTACTTC	CATSIRTGQETQYF	TRBD1	many	TRBV19	TRBJ2-5
TGCAGTGCTAGAGAGGGACAGGGTCTTTATAATTCACCCCTCCACTTT	CSAREGQGLYNSPLHF	TRBD1	many	TRBV20-1	TRBJ1-6
TGTGCCAGTAGTATAAGAAGAGGGAAGAACATTCAGTACTTC	CASSIRRGKNIQYF	.	medium-sized	TRBV19	TRBJ2-4
TGTGCCTGGAGTGTGGGACAGTTCTACCTTTCTTTC	CAWSVGQFYLSF	TRBD1	medium-sized	TRBV30	TRBJ1-2